The clone carrying this T cell receptor beta chain was recorded once. This sample was included in a study of identical twins. TCRdb re-derived calls from the 5' RACE reads in MiXCR, one entry per CDR3 protein. This sample yields hundreds of thousands of distinct CDR3 sequences, of which roughly 18% are seen a single time; less than 15% belongs to the top ten. The same sample was also studied in work on T cells expressing NK-cell markers.

This TCR came from a woman aged 18-29 years in good health. Sequencing input: PBMCs.

CDR3 sequence: CASSLASGGLTGELFF. The DNA for the CDR3 is TGCGCCAGCAGCTTGGCCTCGGGGGGTCTCACCGGGGAGCTGTTTTTT. The chain employs TRBV5-1 and TRBJ2-2, with 7 bases fitting TRBD2. V shed 0 bases, J shed 4 bases, and the junction held 6 bases outside the gene matches. The CDR3 covers 16 residues. Germline V gene lookup returns CDR1 SGHRS and CDR2 YFSETQ. The variable domain in full, with the rest retrieved from reference TRBV5-1 and TRBJ2-2, is KAGVTQTPRYLIKTRGQQVTLSCSPISGHRSVSWYQQTPGQGLQFLFEYFSETQRNKGNFPGRFSGRQFSNSRSEMNVSTLELGDSALYLCASSLASGGLTGELFFGEGSRLTVL.